These 25 T cell receptor beta chains were all obtained from the same sample, sequenced in a study of breast tumors, draining lymph nodes, adjacent tissues. Breast cancer patients provided tissue from their axillary draining lymph nodes. TCRdb independently ran MiXCR on the multiplex PCR reads; one entry per CDR3 protein. The sample has nearly 200,000 distinct CDR3 sequences; approximately 30% are singletons. The sequenced sample was axillary lymph node tissue. The receptors shown here come from a female donor with breast cancer. Some clones in this sample may be carry-over from other donors' samples.

This rearrangement joins TRBV18 to TRBJ2-3; no firm D call. CDR3 length: 14 residues. Germline lookup yields CDR1 KGHSH and CDR2 LQKENI. V dropped 3 bases and J dropped 4 bases, with 11 bases sitting between them. The CDR3 sequence is CASSPRLEADTQYF. Here the CDR3 DNA reads TGTGCCAGCTCACCCCGCCTTGAAGCAGATACGCAGTATTTT.

This clonotype was counted ten times or more. The chain employs TRBV10-2 and TRBJ2-7; TRBD2 matches 15 bases. Germline lookup yields CDR1 WSHSY and CDR2 SAAADI. V was pared by 4 bases and J by 4 bases, with 11 bases of the junction left unmatched. This CDR3 has 18 amino acids. CDR3 sequence (DNA): TGCGCCAGCAGTGGGACTAGCGGGAGGGCCAGGTGGGAGTACGAGCAGTACTTC. Its translation is CASSGTSGRARWEYEQYF.

In its sample, this clonotype was seen many times. The V call is TRBV6-4, the J call TRBJ2-5; 14 bases match TRBD2. CDR1 and CDR2 from the germline V gene are MRHNA and SNTAGT. The CDR3 length is 16 residues. V lost 0 bases, J lost 4 bases, and 1 base stayed unmatched. In DNA, the CDR3 is TGTGCCAGCAGTGACTCGACTAGCGGGAGGGCAGAGACCCAGTACTTC. Its translation: CASSDSTSGRAETQYF.

This CDR3 is CSATRDENIQYF. CDR3 coding DNA: TGCAGTGCTACCAGGGATGAAAACATTCAGTACTTC. V gene TRBV20-1 combines with J gene TRBJ2-4; perhaps TRBD1 as D (5 bases). This CDR3 comprises 12 residues. CDR1 and CDR2 (germline): DFQATT, SNEGSKA (reference sequence). V was pared by 4 bases and J by 5 bases, with 9 bases between.

As regards this clonotype: This may come from a read error, since a much larger clone is one base off. The chain uses TRBV12-3 or TRBV12-4 and TRBJ1-2; D is uncertain. CDR3 length equals 14 residues. CDR3 sequence (DNA): TGTGCCGGCAGTTTAGGGCAGGCTCGGAATGGCTACACCTTC. Amino acid sequence: CAGSLGQARNGYTF.

This clonotype was seen a single time. J is TRBJ2-5 and V is TRBV11-2; 14 positions match TRBD2. The CDR3 is made up of 17 amino acids. The germline V gene has CDR1 SGHAT and CDR2 FQNNGV. V lost 5 bases to trimming and J lost 1 base; unmatched junction nucleotides: 6. The CDR3: CASSHGLAGGIQETQYF. The CDR3 bases are TGTGCCAGCAGCCACGGACTAGCGGGGGGTATCCAAGAGACCCAGTACTTC.

This clonotype was found many times. The J gene is TRBJ2-7, the V gene TRBV5-5; D not certain. Germline assignment: CDR1 SGHKS and CDR2 YYEKEE (reference sequence). This CDR3 spans 13 amino acids. Between the trimmed V and J ends, which lost 4 bases and 2 bases, there was a span of 10 bases. The CDR3 bases are TGTGCCAGCAGCCCCGGCGGAGCCTACGAGCAGTACTTC. This sequence encodes CASSPGGAYEQYF.

This clonotype was observed at least ten times. The chain is built from TRBV3-1 and TRBJ1-6; TRBD1 might be the D (6 bases). The CDR3 spans 15 residues. Germline loops: CDR1 LGHDT, CDR2 YNNKEL (reference sequence). Trimming stripped 0 bases from V and 7 bases from J, with 10 bases between. The CDR3, as DNA: TGTGCCAGCAGCCAAGATTCGGACAGCAATTCACCCCTCCACTTT. Amino acids: CASSQDSDSNSPLHF. The whole variable domain, filled in from reference TRBV3-1 and TRBJ1-6, reads DTAVSQTPKYLVTQMGNDKSIKCEQNLGHDTMYWYKQDSKKFLKIMFSYNNKELIINETVPNRFSPKSPDKAHLNLHINSLELGDSAVYFCASSQDSDSNSPLHFGNGTRLTVT.

This clonotype has a count of ten or more. The V and J genes are TRBV12-3 or TRBV12-4 and TRBJ2-7; D remains ambiguous. CDR3 size: 13 residues. With 2 bases removed from V and 5 bases from J, the gap between germline ends came to 10 bases. The CDR3 DNA reads TGTGCCAGCAGTTTAACTCGAGACCACGAGCAGTACTTC. The encoded protein is CASSLTRDHEQYF.

This clonotype has more than one count but fewer than ten. The chain links TRBV6-5 to TRBJ2-2; D remains ambiguous. With 5 bases removed from V and 4 bases from J, the gap between germline ends came to 11 bases. Germline V gene sequence: CDR1 MNHEY, CDR2 SVGAGI. The CDR3 sequence is 14 residues long. This chain's CDR3 is CASSHGEFTGELFF. The CDR3 nucleotides are TGTGCCAGCAGTCACGGCGAATTCACCGGGGAGCTGTTTTTT.

This clonotype showed up many times. This chain links TRBV28 with TRBJ2-5; D is perhaps TRBD2 (6 bases). CDR3 size: 16 residues. V was trimmed by 6 bases and J by 4 bases, leaving 21 bases between them. CDR1 and CDR2 from the germline V gene are MDHEN and SYDVKM. This CDR3 is CASRSYIPGLSETQYF. The CDR3 DNA sequence: TGTGCCAGCAGATCCTATATCCCGGGACTTTCAGAGACCCAGTACTTC.

In its sample, this clonotype was seen many times. The chain has TRBV5-1 and TRBJ2-7; tentative D call: TRBD1 (5 bases). Germline CDR1 and CDR2: SGHRS and YFSETQ. Trimming took off 4 bases at V and 1 base at J, with 15 bases between the two ends. The CDR3 consists of 15 residues. CDR3 in amino acids: CASSPNGAISYEQYF. The CDR3 DNA reads as TGCGCCAGCAGCCCTAATGGGGCCATATCCTACGAGCAGTACTTC.

Comments on this clonotype: At one end, the junction sequence differs from germline, possibly due to a read error. The chain carries TRBV6-5 and TRBJ1-5, with D uncertain. Germline CDR1 is MNHEY and CDR2 is SVGAGI. The CDR3 has 15 amino acids. CDR3 DNA: TGTGCCAGCAGTCACTCGACGGATGGCAATCAGCCCCAGCATTTT. As protein: CASSHSTDGNQPQHF.

A note on this clonotype: Given a much more abundant clone one base away, this may be a read error. The CDR3 loop reads CASSLASGNPLWGPQYF. Here the CDR3 DNA reads TGTGCCAGCAGCTTAGCTAGCGGTAATCCCCTCTGGGGGCCCCAGTACTTC. V and J are TRBV7-9 and TRBJ2-5, with D perhaps given as TRBD1 or TRBD2 (6 bases each). CDR3 length equals 17 residues. Germline lookup yields CDR1 SEHNR and CDR2 FQNEAQ (reference sequence). Trimming shortened V by 0 bases and J by 9 bases, and 23 bases separated the two germline ends.

This clonotype was seen a few times. A much larger clone differs by one base, so this may be a read error. CDR3 region: CASSQIYEQYF. The DNA for the CDR3 is TGTGCCAGCTCACAGATCTACGAGCAGTACTTC. J is TRBJ2-7 and V is TRBV18; D unclear. This CDR3 contains 11 residues. V was shortened by 4 bases and J by 3 bases, with 4 bases between the two germline ends. From germline, CDR1 is KGHSH and CDR2 LQKENI. Based on the CDR3 plus reference TRBV18 and TRBJ2-7, the full variable domain is NAGVMQNPRHLVRRRGQEARLRCSPMKGHSHVYWYRQLPEEGLKFMVYLQKENIIDESGMPKERFSAEFPKEGPSILRIQQVVRGDSAAYFCASSQIYEQYFGPGTRLTVT.

The V call is TRBV10-2, the J call TRBJ2-2, with D perhaps assigned TRBD1 or TRBD2 (6 bases each). Germline CDR1 and CDR2: WSHSY and SAAADI. The CDR3 has 16 amino acids. The ends were cut back, 7 bases at V and 4 bases at J, with 19 bases in the middle. The CDR3 loop is CASIRGAGVPTGELFF. The CDR3 DNA is TGCGCCAGCATAAGGGGGGCAGGGGTCCCCACCGGGGAGCTGTTTTTT.

Many counts were recorded for this clonotype. The rearrangement uses TRBV20-1 and TRBJ1-2; the D gene is possibly TRBD1 (6 bases). The ends were cut back, 0 bases at V and 4 bases at J, with 12 bases in the middle. This CDR3 is 14 amino acids long. Germline V CDR1 and CDR2: DFQATT, SNEGSKA (reference sequence). CDR3 amino acids: CSARDRGGGYGYTF. The DNA for the CDR3 is TGCAGTGCTAGAGATCGGGGAGGGGGCTATGGCTACACCTTC.

This chain uses TRBV7-7 with TRBJ2-2, with a possible D match to TRBD1 (5 bases). In germline, CDR1 is SSHAT, CDR2 FNYEAQ (reference sequence). CDR3 length: 14 amino acids. The CDR3 loop reads CALGAEANTGELFF. The CDR3, as DNA: TGTGCTCTAGGGGCGGAAGCTAACACCGGGGAGCTGTTTTTT. Full variable domain (outside the CDR3, taken from reference TRBV7-7 and TRBJ2-2): GAGVSQSPRYKVTKRGQDVTLRCDPISSHATLYWYQQALGQGPEFLTYFNYEAQPDKSGLPSDRFSAERPEGSISTLTIQRTEQRDSAMYRCALGAEANTGELFFGEGSRLTVL.

This clonotype was recorded many times. The chain links TRBV7-2 to TRBJ1-4; D uncertain. CDR1 SGHTA and CDR2 FQGNSA come from the germline V gene. This CDR3 is 12 amino acids long. The V end was cut by 2 bases, the J end by 8 bases, with 6 bases between. CDR3 loop: CASSLNEEKLFF. CDR3 bases: TGTGCCAGCAGCTTAAATGAGGAAAAACTGTTTTTT.

This clonotype has at least ten counts. The rearrangement joins TRBV12-3 or TRBV12-4 to TRBJ2-3; no reliable D call. The germline V and J ends were trimmed by 7 bases and 0 bases, with 8 bases remaining between them. The length of the CDR3 is 13 residues. The chain's CDR3 is CASTLASTDTQYF. DNA for the CDR3: TGTGCCAGCACCTTAGCTAGCACAGATACGCAGTATTTT.

This clonotype has only a few counts. Germline is not matched at one junction end, which may reflect a read error. The CDR3 here is CAGSEGPVAGAGEQYF. Written as DNA, the CDR3 is TGTGCCGGCAGTGAAGGTCCGGTGGCAGGGGCGGGGGAGCAGTACTTC. V gene TRBV6-1 combines with J gene TRBJ2-7; TRBD1 or TRBD2 may be the D gene (6 bases each). The V gene's germline CDR1 is MNHNS and CDR2 SASEGT. This CDR3 contains 16 residues.

This clonotype was recorded once. One end of the junction fails to match germline, which may point to a read error. CDR3 bases: TGTGCCAGCTCTCCCGCTCTAGCGGGAGTCTACGAGCAGCACTTC. This gives the protein CASSPALAGVYEQHF. V is TRBV7-2 and J is TRBJ2-7, with 10 bases lining up with TRBD2. CDR3 length equals 15 residues. Germline V gives CDR1 SGHTA, CDR2 FQGNSA.

This clonotype was seen a few times. The chain links TRBV6-2 or TRBV6-3 to TRBJ2-7; 12 bases fit TRBD2. Germline V lookup: CDR1 MNHEY, CDR2 SVGEGT. The V gene end was trimmed by 7 bases and the J gene end by 7 bases; junction bases not matched to a gene: 11. This CDR3 spans 15 amino acids. The CDR3 region has the DNA TGTGCCAGCACCCCGGTGGCACTAGCGGGAGGAGAGCAGTACTTC. This codes for CASTPVALAGGEQYF.

This clonotype was seen ten or more times. CDR3 DNA: TGTGCCAGTAGTTCGGACAAAGTCGTGAGCGAGCAGTACTTC. Residues: CASSSDKVVSEQYF. This chain joins TRBV19 and TRBJ2-7, with a weak D call TRBD1 (5 bases). There are 14 residues in the CDR3. Trimming took 5 bases from V and 6 from J, leaving 17 bases between them. CDR1 is LNHDA, CDR2 SQIVND, per germline (reference sequence). Together with reference TRBV19 and TRBJ2-7, the CDR3 gives the full variable domain: DGGITQSPKYLFRKEGQNVTLSCEQNLNHDAMYWYRQDPGQGLRLIYYSQIVNDFQKGDIAEGYSVSREKKESFPLTVTSAQKNPTAFYLCASSSDKVVSEQYFGPGTRLTVT.

The J gene is TRBJ2-2, the V gene TRBV6-1; D call uncertain. Germline V CDR1 and CDR2: MNHNS, SASEGT. Trimming left V 2 bases short and J 5 bases short, with 12 bases between. The CDR3 runs 15 residues. CDR3 sequence reads: CASSELWRRTGELFF. The CDR3 DNA follows: TGTGCCAGCAGTGAATTGTGGCGCAGAACCGGGGAGCTGTTTTTT.